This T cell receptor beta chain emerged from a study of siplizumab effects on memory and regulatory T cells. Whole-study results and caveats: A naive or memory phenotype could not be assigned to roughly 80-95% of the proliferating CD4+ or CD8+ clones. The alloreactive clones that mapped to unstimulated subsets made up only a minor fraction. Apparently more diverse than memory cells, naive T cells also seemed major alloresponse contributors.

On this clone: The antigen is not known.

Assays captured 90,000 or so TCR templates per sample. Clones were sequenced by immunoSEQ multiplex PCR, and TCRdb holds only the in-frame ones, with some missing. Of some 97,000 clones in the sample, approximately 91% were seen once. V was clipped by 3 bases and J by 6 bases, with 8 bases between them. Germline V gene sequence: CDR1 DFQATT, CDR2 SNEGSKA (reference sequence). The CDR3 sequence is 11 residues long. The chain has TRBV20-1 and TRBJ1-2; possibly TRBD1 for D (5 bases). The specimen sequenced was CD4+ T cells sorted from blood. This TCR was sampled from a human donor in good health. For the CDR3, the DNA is TGCAGTGCTAGTCAGGGAAATGGCTACACCTTC. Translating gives CSASQGNGYTF.